A selection of T cell receptor beta chains follows, all from one sample in a study of cytomegalovirus exposure and HLA in healthy donors. Sequencing used immunoSEQ multiplex PCR; TCRdb keeps in-frame clones, though not all of them. The data include 150,000 to 200,000 clones; the top ten clones carry roughly 2%. The specimen sequenced was PBMCs. These receptors all come from a man in his thirties or forties in good health and CMV-seronegative. The CDR3 runs from the conserved cysteine through the conserved F or W. The order of the fields is V gene, J gene, CDR3 protein.

V: TRBV27; J: TRBJ2-2; CDR3: CASRLLLAGNTGELFF
V: TRBV10-1; J: TRBJ2-1; CDR3: CASSESGEHEQFF
V: TRBV7-3; J: TRBJ2-2; CDR3: CASSLEAAGELFF
V: TRBV7-3; J: TRBJ2-3; CDR3: CASSSQGAGVSDTQYF
V: TRBV28; J: TRBJ2-7; CDR3: CASSLIAGGSHEQYF
V: TRBV5-6; J: TRBJ1-2; CDR3: CASSPGGQVADTF
V: TRBV19; J: TRBJ1-5; CDR3: CASIIRQGHQPQHF
V: TRBV5-4; J: TRBJ1-4; CDR3: CASSLDQTNEKLFF
V: TRBV28; J: TRBJ2-7; CDR3: CASQTRTSGRNEQYF
V: TRBV15; J: TRBJ1-2; CDR3: CATSRDVSNGYTF
V: TRBV5-1; J: TRBJ1-5; CDR3: CASSVGQGPNQPQHF
V: TRBV5-1; J: TRBJ1-4; CDR3: CASSLGSATNEKLFF
V: TRBV7-7; J: TRBJ2-5; CDR3: CASSLGGRAQYF
V: TRBV19; J: TRBJ2-3; CDR3: CASSIGVSGFTDTQYF
V: TRBV28; J: TRBJ1-5; CDR3: CASTGPGVLLGNQPQHF
V: TRBV28; J: TRBJ2-3; CDR3: CASSLRSSQGADTQYF
V: TRBV5-1; J: TRBJ2-5; CDR3: CASSAVMVPTQYF
V: TRBV9; J: TRBJ1-1; CDR3: CASSAQDPNTEAFF
V: TRBV11-2; J: TRBJ2-7; CDR3: CASSLVRGSYEQYF
V: TRBV7-9; J: TRBJ1-5; CDR3: CASSLEQVGQPQHF
V: TRBV29-1; J: TRBJ1-4; CDR3: CSVGRGEYEKLFF
V: TRBV6-1; J: TRBJ1-2; CDR3: CASSEALAESYGYTF
V: TRBV10-2; J: TRBJ1-5; CDR3: CASSETGGHQAPQHF
V: TRBV11-2; J: TRBJ1-1; CDR3: CASSLAGGYTEAFF
V: TRBV11-2; J: TRBJ1-5; CDR3: CASSAGQGINQPQHF
V: TRBV4-2; J: TRBJ1-5; CDR3: CASSQDRRENQPQHF
V: TRBV7-9; J: TRBJ1-1; CDR3: CASSLGVVTEAFF
V: TRBV18; J: TRBJ1-2; CDR3: CASSPNETPGGYTF
V: TRBV5-1; J: TRBJ1-1; CDR3: CASSLYIAGAKNTEAFF
V: TRBV21-1; J: TRBJ1-6; CDR3: CASSSLFRRTYNSPLHF
V: TRBV7-9; J: TRBJ1-1; CDR3: CASSSQGGGTEAFF
V: TRBV5-6; J: TRBJ2-3; CDR3: CASSFPPRDTQYF
V: TRBV5-6; J: TRBJ1-5; CDR3: CASSLAGGRNQPQHF
V: TRBV30; J: TRBJ2-1; CDR3: CAWSVSLTGTEQFF
V: TRBV18; J: TRBJ2-4; CDR3: CASSLGLAKNIQYF
V: TRBV12-5; J: TRBJ2-3; CDR3: CASGAGLAENTDTQYF
V: TRBV11-3; J: TRBJ2-3; CDR3: CASSLVLAPSTDTQYF
V: TRBV7-8; J: TRBJ2-6; CDR3: CASSPSDWTTGANVLTF
V: TRBV9; J: TRBJ1-1; CDR3: CASTKRGTGNTEAFF
V: TRBV2; J: TRBJ1-5; CDR3: CASTEGQAINQPQHF
V: TRBV5-6; J: TRBJ2-7; CDR3: CASSLARTSGRGDEQYF
V: TRBV15; J: TRBJ2-3; CDR3: CATSRDGTGGRDTQYF
V: TRBV20-1; J: TRBJ2-1; CDR3: CSATSGVPGFF
V: TRBV28; J: TRBJ1-5; CDR3: CASSLGDREDQPQHF
V: TRBV7-6; J: TRBJ2-5; CDR3: CASSFTGGETQYF
V: TRBV7-2; J: TRBJ1-6; CDR3: CASKMPGQGATPLHF
V: TRBV6-6; J: TRBJ1-2; CDR3: CASSLSGEGSGYTF
V: TRBV2; J: TRBJ2-7; CDR3: CASSSGLGEQYF
V: TRBV5-1; J: TRBJ2-3; CDR3: CASSLTAGVRDTQYF
V: TRBV4-1; J: TRBJ2-7; CDR3: CASSHGTEGEQYF
V: TRBV5-5; J: TRBJ2-7; CDR3: CASSLNAAGAGGEQYF